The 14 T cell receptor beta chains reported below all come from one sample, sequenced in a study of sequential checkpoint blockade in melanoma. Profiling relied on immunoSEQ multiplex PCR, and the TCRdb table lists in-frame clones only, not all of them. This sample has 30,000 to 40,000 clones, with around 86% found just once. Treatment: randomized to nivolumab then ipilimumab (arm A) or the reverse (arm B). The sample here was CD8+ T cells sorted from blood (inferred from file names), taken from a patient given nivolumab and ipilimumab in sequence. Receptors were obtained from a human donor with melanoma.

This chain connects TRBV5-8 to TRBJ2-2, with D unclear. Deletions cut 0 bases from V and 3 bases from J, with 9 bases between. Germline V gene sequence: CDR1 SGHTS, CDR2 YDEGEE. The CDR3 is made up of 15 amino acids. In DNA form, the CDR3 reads TGTGCCAGCAGCTTGGTTTACGGAGACACCGGGGAGCTGTTTTTT. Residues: CASSLVYGDTGELFF.

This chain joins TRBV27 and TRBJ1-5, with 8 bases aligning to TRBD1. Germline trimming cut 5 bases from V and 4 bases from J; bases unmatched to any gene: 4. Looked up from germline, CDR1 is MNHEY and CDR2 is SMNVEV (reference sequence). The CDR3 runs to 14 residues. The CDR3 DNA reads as TGTGCCAGCAGTAAAGGACAGGGTAATCAGCCCCAGCATTTT. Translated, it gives CASSKGQGNQPQHF.

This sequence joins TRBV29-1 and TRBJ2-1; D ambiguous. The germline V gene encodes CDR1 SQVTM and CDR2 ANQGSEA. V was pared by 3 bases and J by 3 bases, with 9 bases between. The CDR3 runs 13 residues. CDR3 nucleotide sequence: TGCAGCGTTGAGCTGCGTTACTACAATGAGCAGTTCTTC. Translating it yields CSVELRYYNEQFF.

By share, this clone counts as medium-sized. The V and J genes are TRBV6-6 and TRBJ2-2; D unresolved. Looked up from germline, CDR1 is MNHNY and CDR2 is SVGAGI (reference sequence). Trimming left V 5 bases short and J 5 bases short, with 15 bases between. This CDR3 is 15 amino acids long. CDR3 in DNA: TGTGCCAGCAGTGAGGAGAGCCTGTTTACCGGGGAGCTGTTTTTT. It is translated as CASSEESLFTGELFF.

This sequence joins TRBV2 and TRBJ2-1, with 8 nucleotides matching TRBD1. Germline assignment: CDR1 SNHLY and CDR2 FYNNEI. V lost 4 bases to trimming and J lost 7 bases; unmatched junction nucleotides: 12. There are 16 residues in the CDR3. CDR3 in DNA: TGTGCCAGCAGTGTTATTCAAGGACAGGGAGGTAATGAGCAGTTCTTC. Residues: CASSVIQGQGGNEQFF.

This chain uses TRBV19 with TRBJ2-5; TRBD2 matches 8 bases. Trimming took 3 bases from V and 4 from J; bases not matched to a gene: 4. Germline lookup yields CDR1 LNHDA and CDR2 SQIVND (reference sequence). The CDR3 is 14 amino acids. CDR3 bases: TGTGCCAGTAGTATGGGACGGGAGGGAGAGACCCAGTACTTC. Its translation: CASSMGREGETQYF.

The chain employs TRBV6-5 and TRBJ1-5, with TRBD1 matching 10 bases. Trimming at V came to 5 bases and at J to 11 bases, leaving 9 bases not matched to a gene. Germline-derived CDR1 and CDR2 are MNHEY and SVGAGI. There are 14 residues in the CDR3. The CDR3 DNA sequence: TGTGCCAGCAGTCCTGGGACAGGGGAATTTTCCCAGCATTTT. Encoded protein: CASSPGTGEFSQHF.

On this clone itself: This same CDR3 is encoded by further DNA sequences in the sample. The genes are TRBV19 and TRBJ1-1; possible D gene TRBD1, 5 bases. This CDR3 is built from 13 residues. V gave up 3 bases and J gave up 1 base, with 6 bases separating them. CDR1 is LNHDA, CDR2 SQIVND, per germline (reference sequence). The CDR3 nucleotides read TGTGCCAGTAGTATCGGACAGAACACTGAAGCTTTCTTT. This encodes CASSIGQNTEAFF.

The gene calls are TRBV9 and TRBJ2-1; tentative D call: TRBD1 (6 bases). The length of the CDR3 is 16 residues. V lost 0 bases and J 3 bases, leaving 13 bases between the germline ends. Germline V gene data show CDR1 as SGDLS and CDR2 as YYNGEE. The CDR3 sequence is CASSVAQGRFYNEQFF. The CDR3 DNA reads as TGTGCCAGCAGCGTAGCGCAGGGGCGATTCTACAATGAGCAGTTCTTC. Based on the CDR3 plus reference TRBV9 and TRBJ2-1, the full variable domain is DSGVTQTPKHLITATGQRVTLRCSPRSGDLSVYWYQQSLDQGLQFLIQYYNGEERAKGNILERFSAQQFPDLHSELNLSSLELGDSALYFCASSVAQGRFYNEQFFGPGTRLTVL.

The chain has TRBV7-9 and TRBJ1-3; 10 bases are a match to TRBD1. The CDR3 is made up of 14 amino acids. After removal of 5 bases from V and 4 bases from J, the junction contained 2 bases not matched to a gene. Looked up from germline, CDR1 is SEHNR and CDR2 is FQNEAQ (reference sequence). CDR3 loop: CASSGTGEGNTIYF. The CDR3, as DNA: TGTGCCAGCAGCGGGACAGGGGAAGGAAACACCATATATTTT. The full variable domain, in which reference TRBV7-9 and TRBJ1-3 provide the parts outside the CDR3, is DTGVSQNPRHKITKRGQNVTFRCDPISEHNRLYWYRQTLGQGPEFLTYFQNEAQLEKSRLLSDRFSAERPKGSFSTLEIQRTEQGDSAMYLCASSGTGEGNTIYFGEGSWLTVV.

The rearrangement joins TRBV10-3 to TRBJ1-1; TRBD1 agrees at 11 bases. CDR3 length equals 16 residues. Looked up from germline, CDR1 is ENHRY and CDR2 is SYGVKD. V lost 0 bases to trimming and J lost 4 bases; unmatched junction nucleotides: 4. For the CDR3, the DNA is TGTGCCATCAGTGAGTCGAAGGACAGGGGGCTCACTGAAGCTTTCTTT. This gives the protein CAISESKDRGLTEAFF.

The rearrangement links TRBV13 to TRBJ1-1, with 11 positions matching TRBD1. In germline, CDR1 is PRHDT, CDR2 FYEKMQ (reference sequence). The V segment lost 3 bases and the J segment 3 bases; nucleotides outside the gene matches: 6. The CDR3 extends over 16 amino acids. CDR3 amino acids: CASSFLPGQGDTEAFF. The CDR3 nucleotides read TGTGCCAGCAGCTTCCTTCCGGGACAGGGGGACACTGAAGCTTTCTTT.

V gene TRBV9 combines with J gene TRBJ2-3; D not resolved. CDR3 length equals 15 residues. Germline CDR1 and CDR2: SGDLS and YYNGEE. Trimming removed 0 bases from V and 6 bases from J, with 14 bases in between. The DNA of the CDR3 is TGTGCCAGCAGCGTAGCTACGGTGGTCACCGATACGCAGTATTTT. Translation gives CASSVATVVTDTQYF.

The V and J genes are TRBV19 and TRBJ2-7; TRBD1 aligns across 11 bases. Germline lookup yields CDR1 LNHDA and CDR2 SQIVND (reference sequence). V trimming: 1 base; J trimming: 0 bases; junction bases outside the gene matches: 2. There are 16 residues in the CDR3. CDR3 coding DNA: TGTGCCAGTAGTATAGTAGGGACAGGGGGCTCCTACGAGCAGTACTTC. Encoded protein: CASSIVGTGGSYEQYF. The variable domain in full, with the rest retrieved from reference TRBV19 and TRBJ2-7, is DGGITQSPKYLFRKEGQNVTLSCEQNLNHDAMYWYRQDPGQGLRLIYYSQIVNDFQKGDIAEGYSVSREKKESFPLTVTSAQKNPTAFYLCASSIVGTGGSYEQYFGPGTRLTVT.